Detailed here is one TCR beta chain. TCRdb recomputed calls from the 5' RACE reads with MiXCR, one row per CDR3 protein. The data show 100,000 to 150,000 distinct CDR3 sequences, under 15% seen once. This specimen comes from a study of early T cells in non-severe SARS-CoV-2 infection. The V gene end was trimmed by 4 bases and the J gene end by 0 bases; junction bases not matched to a gene: 8. Germline V gene sequence: CDR1 LGHDT, CDR2 YNNKEL (reference sequence). The CDR3 runs 16 residues. V usage is TRBV3-1 and J usage is TRBJ1-2; 7 positions match TRBD1. The sample comprised whole blood. This receptor was obtained from an adult who was a healthcare worker with PCR-confirmed SARS-CoV-2 infection or an uninfected control (not recorded which). The CDR3 DNA follows: TGTGCCAGCAGCCGGACGGGGGGGACAGCTAACTATGGCTACACCTTC. Translated, it gives CASSRTGGTANYGYTF.